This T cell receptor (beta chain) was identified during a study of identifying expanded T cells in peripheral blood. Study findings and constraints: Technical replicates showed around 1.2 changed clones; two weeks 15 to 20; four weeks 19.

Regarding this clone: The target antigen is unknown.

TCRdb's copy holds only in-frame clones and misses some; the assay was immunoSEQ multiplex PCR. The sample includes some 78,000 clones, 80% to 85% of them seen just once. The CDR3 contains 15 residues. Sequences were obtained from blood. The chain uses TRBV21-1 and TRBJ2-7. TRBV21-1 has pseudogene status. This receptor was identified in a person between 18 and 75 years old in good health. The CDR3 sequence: CASSKGGTDQYEQYF. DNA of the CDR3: TGTGCCAGCAGCAAAGGGGGAACAGACCAATACGAGCAGTACTTC.